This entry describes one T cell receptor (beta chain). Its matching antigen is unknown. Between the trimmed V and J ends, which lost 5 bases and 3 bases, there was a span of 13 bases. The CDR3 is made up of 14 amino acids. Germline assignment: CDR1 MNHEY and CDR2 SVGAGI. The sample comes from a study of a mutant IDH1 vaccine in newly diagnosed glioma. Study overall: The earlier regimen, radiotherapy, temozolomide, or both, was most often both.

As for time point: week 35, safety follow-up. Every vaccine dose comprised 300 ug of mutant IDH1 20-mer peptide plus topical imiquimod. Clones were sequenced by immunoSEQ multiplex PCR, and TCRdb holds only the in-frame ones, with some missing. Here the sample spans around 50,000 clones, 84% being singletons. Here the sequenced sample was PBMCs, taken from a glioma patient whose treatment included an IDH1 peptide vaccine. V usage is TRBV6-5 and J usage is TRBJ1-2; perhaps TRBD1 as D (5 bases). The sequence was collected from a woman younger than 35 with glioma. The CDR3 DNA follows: TGTGCCAGCAGTCCTCTTACAGGTCACTATGGCTACACCTTC. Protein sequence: CASSPLTGHYGYTF.